This T cell receptor beta chain was captured by sequencing in a study of CD8 T cells in Susac syndrome. The authors reverse transcribed 0.5 to 1 ug RNA with random hexamers. Amplification of TCR beta CDR3 spanned 54 Vbeta and 13 Jbeta via immunoSEQ multiplex PCR. TCRdb independently ran MiXCR on the immunoSEQ multiplex PCR reads; one entry per CDR3 protein. The sample shows 150,000 to 200,000 distinct CDR3 sequences, about 90% of them seen only once. The T cells that were sequenced for TCR beta were CD8+ and CD4+ cells from blood. Controls were healthy donors chosen to match patients in age and sex. Purification of the CD8+ and CD4+ T cells relied on negative isolation, and TEMRA cells underwent FACS enrichment. Germline V CDR1 and CDR2: MGHRA, YSYEKL. The V end was cut by 1 base, the J end by 0 bases, with 9 bases between. The CDR3 loop spans 16 amino acids.

The receptor's source is a human donor in good health. The sequencing sample was made of CD4+ T cells from PBMCs. The chain links TRBV4-1 to TRBJ2-2, with a weak D call TRBD1 (6 bases). The CDR3 sequence: CASSQGYRANTGELFF. The CDR3 DNA sequence: TGCGCCAGCAGCCAAGGGTACAGGGCGAACACCGGGGAGCTGTTTTTT.